This T cell receptor beta chain stems from a study of monozygotic twins with inflammatory bowel disease. Comments on this clonotype: Its target is not known.

Researchers used template switching to add UMIs featuring a 6-nucleotide sample barcode. After re-calling the 5' RACE reads, TCRdb lists one entry per CDR3 protein, DNA absent. This sample's table has around 210,000 distinct CDR3 sequences. Germline V gives CDR1 DFQATT, CDR2 SNEGSKA (reference sequence). The CDR3 loop spans 14 amino acids. Overall study results and limits: Extra variability in the repertoires of patients may have come from differing immunosuppressive treatments.

The chain has TRBV20-1 and TRBJ1-1. The specimen was blood. The clonotype comes from a human donor with ulcerative colitis or Crohn's disease, or a healthy co-twin of an affected twin (not recorded which). CDR3 amino acids: CSARVGRHHTEAFF.